This T cell receptor beta chain appears in the sequencing data of a study of patients and donors after allogeneic stem cell transplantation. TCRdb processed the RT-PCR reads anew with MiXCR; each CDR3 protein has one entry. The sample records roughly 230,000 distinct CDR3 sequences, roughly an eighth being singletons. In germline, CDR1 is MNHEY, CDR2 SMNVEV (reference sequence). Trimming pared 3 bases from V and 7 bases from J, leaving 10 bases between. The length of the CDR3 is 12 residues. Sequenced sample: blood, either unsorted or a sorted T cell fraction (not recorded which). The sequence was obtained from a human donor who was either an allogeneic HSCT recipient or a stem cell or donor lymphocyte infusion donor (not recorded which). It is not recorded whose cells these are; they may come from a transplant donor. This chain connects TRBV27 to TRBJ2-7; possibly TRBD1 or TRBD2 for D (5 bases each). The CDR3 DNA reads as TGTGCCAGCAGTTTTGCGAGGGGAGAGCAGTACTTC. It yields the protein CASSFARGEQYF.